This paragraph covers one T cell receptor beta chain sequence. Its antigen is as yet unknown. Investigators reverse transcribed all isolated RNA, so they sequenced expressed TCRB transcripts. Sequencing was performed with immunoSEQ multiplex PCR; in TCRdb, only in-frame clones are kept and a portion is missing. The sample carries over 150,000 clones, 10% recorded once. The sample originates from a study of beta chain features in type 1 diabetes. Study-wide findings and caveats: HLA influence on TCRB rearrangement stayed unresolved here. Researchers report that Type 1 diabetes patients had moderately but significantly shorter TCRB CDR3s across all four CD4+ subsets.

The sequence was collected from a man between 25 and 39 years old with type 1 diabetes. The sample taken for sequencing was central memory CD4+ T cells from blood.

Here the CDR3 DNA reads TGCGCCAGCAGCCTAGCCACGAATGAGCAGTTCTTC. It translates to CASSLATNEQFF. The rearrangement links TRBV5-1 to TRBJ2-1, with D perhaps matching TRBD2 (5 bases). CDR3 length equals 12 residues. Germline V gene sequence: CDR1 SGHRS, CDR2 YFSETQ. V dropped 4 bases and J dropped 7 bases, with 9 bases sitting between them. Variable domain in full (rest from reference TRBV5-1 and TRBJ2-1): KAGVTQTPRYLIKTRGQQVTLSCSPISGHRSVSWYQQTPGQGLQFLFEYFSETQRNKGNFPGRFSGRQFSNSRSEMNVSTLELGDSALYLCASSLATNEQFFGPGTRLTVL.